A single sample gave rise to the 8 T cell receptor beta chains below, sequenced in a study of T cell repertoires in aging, cancer and after chemotherapy. Peripheral blood genomic DNA, not sorted cells or RNA, was the template. A mixed TRB-A/B primer pool amplified rearranged TRB by multiplex touch-down PCR. TCRdb fed the multiplex PCR reads into MiXCR, producing one record per CDR3 protein. The repertoire consists of 250 or so distinct CDR3 sequences, with around 21% occurring once and the leading ten covering 52%. The material sequenced was blood. Every receptor here comes from a human donor with a blood cancer. The donor label of this sample is uncertain.

This clonotype is large (0.1 to 1%). This sequence joins TRBV6-5 and TRBJ1-6; no clear D gene. The germline gives CDR1 MNHEY, CDR2 SVGAGI. V was pared by 3 bases and J by 9 bases, with 6 bases between. The CDR3 has 12 amino acids. The CDR3 DNA reads as TGTGCCAGCAGTTATGGTATTTCACCCCTCCACTTT. This codes for CASSYGISPLHF.

This sequence joins TRBV20-1 and TRBJ2-3, with 7 bases lining up with TRBD1. Germline loops: CDR1 DFQATT, CDR2 SNEGSKA (reference sequence). The CDR3 is 15 amino acids. V shed 0 bases and J 3 bases; nucleotides not matched to a gene: 6. In nucleotides, the CDR3 is TGCAGTGCTAGAGAGGGTGACAGGGATACAGATACGCAGTATTTT. Its protein product is CSAREGDRDTDTQYF.

Sample share makes this clonotype medium-sized. The rearrangement uses TRBV5-4 and TRBJ1-2; 11 bases fit TRBD1. The V and J ends lost 4 bases and 7 bases, in that order; junction bases with no gene match: 12. The CDR3 has 16 amino acids. CDR1 is SGHNT and CDR2 is YYREEE in the germline V gene (reference sequence). CDR3 bases: TGTGCCAGCAGCCGCGGACAGGGGGCAATTTGTGGTGGCTACACCTTC. This gives the protein CASSRGQGAICGGYTF.

This clonotype ranks as large (0.1 to 1%). As DNA, the CDR3 is TGTGCCAGTAGTTTCCGGGACGGCCGGGGACCCGAGCAGTACTTC. This translates into CASSFRDGRGPEQYF. The chain links TRBV19 to TRBJ2-7; D might be TRBD1 or TRBD2, each matching 5 bases. Trimming left V 5 bases short and J 6 bases short, with 20 bases between. Looked up from germline, CDR1 is LNHDA and CDR2 is SQIVND (reference sequence). The CDR3 is made up of 15 amino acids. The variable domain in full, completed from reference TRBV19 and TRBJ2-7, reads DGGITQSPKYLFRKEGQNVTLSCEQNLNHDAMYWYRQDPGQGLRLIYYSQIVNDFQKGDIAEGYSVSREKKESFPLTVTSAQKNPTAFYLCASSFRDGRGPEQYFGPGTRLTVT.

About this clonotype: In this CDR3 the conserved last residue, phenylalanine or tryptophan, is missing, so a read error is likely. The DNA is left out, because the CDR3 cannot be placed on it with certainty; the CDR3 is given as TCRdb lists it. The chain combines TRBV5-6 with TRBJ2-7; TRBD2 is the table's D call and was not checked against the DNA. The germline gives CDR1 SGHDT, CDR2 YYEEEE. The CDR3 contains 14 residues when both ends are counted. The CDR3: CASSRDLVRLRAVL.

This clonotype was detected a few times. V and J are TRBV7-3 and TRBJ2-3; D is uncertain. The V gene lost 2 bases and the J gene lost 2 bases, with 5 bases spanning the gap. The CDR3 sequence is 13 residues long. CDR1 is SGHTA and CDR2 is FQGTGA in the germline V gene. The CDR3 loop reads CASSLGFTDTQYF. For the CDR3, the DNA is TGTGCCAGCAGCTTAGGGTTCACAGATACGCAGTATTTT.

On this clonotype: This may be a read error: a much more frequent sequence differs by one nucleotide. CDR3 bases: TGCAGTGCTAGACCGACGGGGGGGCCGGTTACGCAGTATTTT. Protein product: CSARPTGGPVTQYF. V is TRBV20-1 and J is TRBJ2-3; TRBD2 agrees at 8 bases. CDR1 and CDR2 (germline): DFQATT, SNEGSKA (reference sequence). Germline trimming cut 2 bases from V and 8 bases from J; bases unmatched to any gene: 9. The CDR3 length is 14 residues.

This clonotype turned up a few times. The gene calls are TRBV7-3 and TRBJ1-1, with no clear D. The germline V and J ends were trimmed by 2 bases and 4 bases, with 11 bases remaining between them. The CDR3 contains 14 residues. Germline CDR1 SGHTA, CDR2 FQGTGA. CDR3 region: CASSLGSRLTEAFF. The CDR3 DNA reads as TGTGCCAGCAGCTTAGGGTCCAGGCTCACTGAAGCTTTCTTT.